The next 25 T cell receptor beta chains were all read from a single sample in a study of blood T cell repertoires in COVID-19. The method was immunoSEQ multiplex PCR; TCRdb's version includes in-frame clones alone and lacks a portion of them. In the table there are some 30,000 clones, 85% to 90% of which are singletons. Sample: peripheral blood. Receptors were obtained from a man in his 70s with active COVID-19.

The CDR3 DNA sequence: TGTGCCAGCAGCGCCCCCCCGTGGGGGGTCACAGATACGCAGTATTTT. Translation: CASSAPPWGVTDTQYF. V gene TRBV9 combines with J gene TRBJ2-3, with D perhaps matching TRBD2 (6 bases). CDR3 length: 16 residues. Germline V gives CDR1 SGDLS, CDR2 YYNGEE. Trimming pared 3 bases from V and 2 bases from J, leaving 16 bases between. The variable domain in full, completed from reference TRBV9 and TRBJ2-3, reads DSGVTQTPKHLITATGQRVTLRCSPRSGDLSVYWYQQSLDQGLQFLIQYYNGEERAKGNILERFSAQQFPDLHSELNLSSLELGDSALYFCASSAPPWGVTDTQYFGPGTRLTVL.

The genes are TRBV5-4 and TRBJ2-7, with 8 bases matching TRBD2. The CDR3 consists of 15 residues. The V and J ends lost 5 bases and 3 bases, in that order; junction bases with no gene match: 10. CDR1 is SGHNT and CDR2 is YYREEE in the germline V gene (reference sequence). In DNA, the CDR3 is TGTGCCAGCAGTTCCACTACCGCGGGAGGCTACGAGCAGTACTTC. Encoded protein: CASSSTTAGGYEQYF.

The CDR3 DNA reads as TGTGCCAGCAGCCACAGCGGGAGCACAGATACGCAGTATTTT. Translating gives CASSHSGSTDTQYF. The chain combines TRBV5-6 with TRBJ2-3; maybe TRBD2 (6 bases). Germline CDR1 and CDR2: SGHDT and YYEEEE. This CDR3 has 14 residues. The V and J ends lost 4 bases and 0 bases respectively, with 9 bases between them.

This chain's CDR3 is CASSARASQARGYGYTF. For the CDR3, the DNA is TGTGCCAGCAGTGCTCGGGCCTCCCAGGCTAGGGGATATGGCTACACCTTC. J is TRBJ1-2 and V is TRBV27; D may be TRBD1 (5 bases). Germline CDR1 and CDR2: MNHEY and SMNVEV (reference sequence). The V end lost 5 bases, the J end lost 5 bases, and 24 bases lay between the germline ends. The CDR3 has 17 residues.

V and J are TRBV7-8 and TRBJ1-1; 9 nucleotides agree with TRBD1. The CDR3 has 14 residues. Germline CDR1 is SGHVS and CDR2 is FQNEAQ. V lost 5 bases, J lost 5 bases, and 6 bases stayed unmatched. The CDR3 region has the DNA TGTGCCAGCAGCCCACGGACAGGGGAAACTGAAGCTTTCTTT. This gives the protein CASSPRTGETEAFF.

The chain carries TRBV29-1 and TRBJ1-2, with D perhaps matching TRBD1 (5 bases). Germline lookup yields CDR1 SQVTM and CDR2 ANQGSEA. This CDR3 has 14 residues. Trimming cost V 4 bases and J 4 bases, with 16 bases left between them. Here the CDR3 reads CSVVRGGGGYGYTF. The CDR3 DNA is TGCAGCGTTGTTCGGGGGGGTGGCGGCTATGGCTACACCTTC.

The V gene is TRBV28, the J gene TRBJ1-1; D gene unclear. V was clipped by 5 bases and J by 5 bases, with 12 bases between them. Germline V gene sequence: CDR1 MDHEN, CDR2 SYDVKM. The CDR3 contains 13 residues. DNA for the CDR3: TGTGCCAGCAGTACCACTTTTCCGACTGAAGCTTTCTTT. This translates into CASSTTFPTEAFF.

V usage is TRBV7-9 and J usage is TRBJ1-5; 8 bases fit TRBD1. V was pared by 4 bases and J by 4 bases, with 6 bases of the junction left unmatched. CDR1 is SEHNR, CDR2 FQNEAQ, per germline (reference sequence). This CDR3 region has 15 residues. The CDR3 region is CASSSGQVQNQPQHF. DNA for the CDR3: TGTGCCAGCAGCTCGGGACAGGTGCAAAATCAGCCCCAGCATTTT. Full variable domain (outside the CDR3, taken from reference TRBV7-9 and TRBJ1-5): DTGVSQNPRHKITKRGQNVTFRCDPISEHNRLYWYRQTLGQGPEFLTYFQNEAQLEKSRLLSDRFSAERPKGSFSTLEIQRTEQGDSAMYLCASSSGQVQNQPQHFGDGTRLSIL.

J is TRBJ2-1 and V is TRBV4-2; a possible D gene is TRBD1 (5 bases). The CDR3 runs 14 residues. Trimming removed 4 bases from V and 4 bases from J, with 11 bases in between. CDR1 and CDR2 from the germline V gene are LGHNA and YNFKEQ. CDR3 sequence: CASSPGQSYNEQFF. The CDR3 region has the DNA TGTGCCAGCAGCCCAGGACAATCTTACAATGAGCAGTTCTTC.

V is TRBV7-9 and J is TRBJ2-2; 10 bases match TRBD1. V gave up 5 bases and J gave up 7 bases; unmatched junction bases: 4. CDR1 is SEHNR and CDR2 is FQNEAQ in the germline V gene (reference sequence). This CDR3 spans 14 amino acids. Here the CDR3 DNA reads TGTGCCAGCAGCCCGACAGGGGGCAACGGGGAGCTGTTTTTT. Its protein product is CASSPTGGNGELFF.

By proportion, this clone is medium-sized. The chain employs TRBV28 and TRBJ1-5; TRBD1 aligns across 9 bases. The germline V gene encodes CDR1 MDHEN and CDR2 SYDVKM. J was trimmed by 7 bases and V by 1 base; bases with no gene match: 11. The CDR3 consists of 17 residues. For the CDR3, the DNA is TGTGCCAGCAGTTTATTCGGGTACCGGGACAGGGAACAGCCCCAGCATTTT. Translation: CASSLFGYRDREQPQHF.

This clone was seen only once. The rearrangement joins TRBV28 to TRBJ1-5, with 9 positions matching TRBD1. CDR3 length: 13 residues. The ends lost 5 bases at V and 7 bases at J; junction bases unmatched: 3. Germline V gives CDR1 MDHEN, CDR2 SYDVKM. This CDR3 is CASSRDRAQPQHF. The CDR3 bases are TGTGCCAGCAGTCGGGACAGGGCGCAGCCCCAGCATTTT.

The V call is TRBV18, the J call TRBJ1-4, with TRBD1 as a possible D gene (5 bases). The CDR3 is 14 amino acids. The germline V gene encodes CDR1 KGHSH and CDR2 LQKENI. Trimming removed 0 bases from V and 7 bases from J, with 9 bases in between. In DNA form, the CDR3 reads TGTGCCAGCTCACCACCAGGTCAGGGTGAAAAACTGTTTTTT. Translated, it gives CASSPPGQGEKLFF.

The chain links TRBV15 to TRBJ1-4, with unresolved D. The CDR3 covers 15 residues. Looked up from germline, CDR1 is LNHNV and CDR2 is YYDKDF (reference sequence). V dropped 5 bases and J dropped 4 bases, with 14 bases sitting between them. CDR3 DNA: TGTGCCACCAGCCCTCGCGGGCCGTATAATGAAAAACTGTTTTTT. Its translation: CATSPRGPYNEKLFF.

The V and J genes are TRBV19 and TRBJ2-1, with 12 bases aligning to TRBD2. The ends lost 5 bases at V and 1 base at J; junction bases unmatched: 6. Per the germline V gene, CDR1 is LNHDA and CDR2 is SQIVND (reference sequence). The CDR3 covers 17 residues. CDR3 loop: CASSLTSGGPSYNEQFF. The CDR3 bases are TGTGCCAGTAGTCTGACTAGCGGGGGACCATCCTACAATGAGCAGTTCTTC. Variable domain in full (rest from reference TRBV19 and TRBJ2-1): DGGITQSPKYLFRKEGQNVTLSCEQNLNHDAMYWYRQDPGQGLRLIYYSQIVNDFQKGDIAEGYSVSREKKESFPLTVTSAQKNPTAFYLCASSLTSGGPSYNEQFFGPGTRLTVL.

The chain joins TRBV9 to TRBJ2-7, with D possibly matching TRBD2 (6 bases). Looked up from germline, CDR1 is SGDLS and CDR2 is YYNGEE. V was shortened by 5 bases and J by 4 bases, with 13 bases between the two germline ends. This CDR3 has 13 amino acids. DNA for the CDR3: TGTGCCAGCAGTTCGGGACTGTCGTACGAGCAGTACTTC. As protein: CASSSGLSYEQYF.

The rearrangement links TRBV27 to TRBJ2-5; 8 nucleotides line up with TRBD2. The ends lost 6 bases at V and 7 bases at J; junction bases unmatched: 10. Germline values: CDR1 MNHEY, CDR2 SMNVEV (reference sequence). The CDR3 extends over 14 amino acids. The CDR3 sequence: CASRSTGGVRTQYF. Written as DNA, the CDR3 is TGTGCCAGCAGATCCACCGGGGGGGTCCGGACCCAGTACTTC.

The chain uses TRBV27 and TRBJ2-4; no clear D gene. Per the germline V gene, CDR1 is MNHEY and CDR2 is SMNVEV (reference sequence). The length of the CDR3 is 15 residues. V was clipped by 5 bases and J by 0 bases, with 11 bases between them. The CDR3 sequence is CASSKLFRAKNIQYF. The CDR3 nucleotides read TGTGCCAGCAGTAAGTTGTTCAGAGCCAAAAACATTCAGTACTTC.

The chain carries TRBV7-2 and TRBJ2-5; 11 bases match TRBD2. CDR3 length equals 16 residues. V shed 1 base, J shed 2 bases, and the junction held 3 bases outside the gene matches. CDR1 SGHTA and CDR2 FQGNSA come from the germline V gene. This CDR3 reads CASSLELAGVQETQYF. The CDR3 DNA is TGTGCCAGCAGCTTAGAACTAGCGGGAGTGCAAGAGACCCAGTACTTC.

This clone was counted only a few times. This rearrangement joins TRBV7-2 to TRBJ2-1; 9 bases fit TRBD2. This CDR3 has 19 amino acids. Germline loops: CDR1 SGHTA, CDR2 FQGNSA. With 3 bases clipped from V and 0 bases from J, the junction kept 12 bases outside the gene matches. The CDR3 protein is CASSFYRGVAGVSYNEQFF. The CDR3 DNA reads as TGTGCCAGCAGCTTCTACAGAGGGGTAGCGGGAGTCTCCTACAATGAGCAGTTCTTC.

This clone was observed a single time. This sequence joins TRBV5-1 and TRBJ2-7; 8 bases are a match to TRBD2. Germline V gene lookup returns CDR1 SGHRS and CDR2 YFSETQ. Germline trimming cut 4 bases from V and 3 bases from J; bases unmatched to any gene: 12. The CDR3 length is 16 residues. The CDR3 bases are TGCGCCAGCAGCAGGGGAGGGGCGGGAGGTCTCTACGAGCAGTACTTC. Residues: CASSRGGAGGLYEQYF. Full variable domain (remainder filled in from reference TRBV5-1 and TRBJ2-7): KAGVTQTPRYLIKTRGQQVTLSCSPISGHRSVSWYQQTPGQGLQFLFEYFSETQRNKGNFPGRFSGRQFSNSRSEMNVSTLELGDSALYLCASSRGGAGGLYEQYFGPGTRLTVT.

The chain joins TRBV6-2 or TRBV6-3 to TRBJ1-1, with D unresolved. CDR1 and CDR2 (germline): MNHEY, SVGEGT. The CDR3 length is 16 residues. With 2 bases removed from V and 0 bases from J, the gap between germline ends came to 13 bases. The DNA for the CDR3 is TGTGCCAGCAGTTACGCCCGGGGAGGAATGAACACTGAAGCTTTCTTT. This codes for CASSYARGGMNTEAFF.

V and J are TRBV27 and TRBJ1-1; no definite D call. CDR3 length equals 14 residues. Germline V lookup: CDR1 MNHEY, CDR2 SMNVEV (reference sequence). The V end lost 1 base, the J end lost 1 base, and 7 bases lay between the germline ends. The CDR3 DNA sequence: TGTGCCAGCAGTTTATATGCGTCGAACACTGAAGCTTTCTTT. Translation gives CASSLYASNTEAFF.

The chain links TRBV5-1 to TRBJ1-2; the D is unclear. The V end was cut by 7 bases, the J end by 4 bases, with 17 bases between. CDR3 length: 14 residues. Germline assignment: CDR1 SGHRS and CDR2 YFSETQ. The CDR3 coding sequence is TGCGCCAGCCGGACTTTTGAGGGAGTCTATGGCTACACCTTC. The encoded protein is CASRTFEGVYGYTF.

The CDR3 sequence is CASSTGDYGYTF. In nucleotides, the CDR3 is TGTGCCAGTTCCACAGGGGACTATGGCTACACCTTC. The chain joins TRBV3-1 (or the pseudogene TRBV3-2) to TRBJ1-2; 7 bases are a match to TRBD1. Germline values: CDR1 LGHDT, CDR2 YNNKEL (reference sequence). The V segment lost 9 bases and the J segment 3 bases; nucleotides outside the gene matches: 4. The CDR3 contains 12 residues.